Listed below are T cell receptor beta chains from one sample, sequenced in a study of T cell changes during pregnancy in multiple sclerosis. Assay used: immunoSEQ multiplex PCR; TCRdb lists only in-frame clones, some missing. Here the sample spans about 60,000 clones, about nine tenths being singletons. The specimen comprised CD4+ T cells from peripheral blood mononuclear cells, sampled in the first trimester of pregnancy. These receptors were taken from a female donor with multiple sclerosis, enrolled in a pregnancy study. The CDR3 runs from the conserved cysteine through the conserved F or W. The order of the fields is clone size, V gene, J gene, CDR3 protein. Part of the rows lack a size; the others show once, few, many or a class for expanded clones.

-,TRBV10-3,TRBJ2-3,CAISEQGADTQYF
-,TRBV27,TRBJ2-1,CASSLYGVMHTEQFF
-,TRBV7-3,TRBJ2-3,CASSATGSDTQYF
-,TRBV19,TRBJ1-3,CASSTIKGPSGNTIYF
once,TRBV6-5,TRBJ2-1,CASTPGGSYNEQFF
-,TRBV18,TRBJ1-2,CASSPTPREGGYTF
-,TRBV12-5,TRBJ1-1,CASGARQGSLNTEAFF
-,TRBV6-5,TRBJ1-2,CASSYRQGTGYTF
once,TRBV29-1,TRBJ2-5,CSVGVPETQYF
-,TRBV5-4,TRBJ2-5,CASSTGTEETQYF
-,TRBV6-6,TRBJ1-2,CASTMTGGHGYTF
once,TRBV29-1,TRBJ2-2,CSAELAGGRTGELFF
-,TRBV6-1,TRBJ2-3,CASSEDWGGGTDTQYF
few,TRBV19,TRBJ1-2,CASSAGNRAGGYTF
-,TRBV7-2,TRBJ2-1,CASSQRQITYNEQFF
-,TRBV29-1,TRBJ1-3,CSVYGTGIGNTIYF
-,TRBV7-2,TRBJ1-2,CASSPDPQGRRNYGYTF
-,TRBV7-2,TRBJ1-1,CASSPISGALTSNTEAFF
-,TRBV6-6,TRBJ2-3,CASSPPGTGATDTQYF
-,TRBV6-5,TRBJ1-3,CASSRDRVSGNTIYF
-,TRBV29-1,TRBJ2-5,CSVGISGAREATQYF
-,TRBV30,TRBJ1-1,CASRTGGLNTEAFF
once,TRBV6-1,-,CASSDLRTGGYEQYF
once,TRBV2,TRBJ1-2,CASSDRSYGYTF
-,TRBV5-8,TRBJ2-3,CASSLLTRPTDTQYF